This TCR beta chain was identified during a study of shared clonotypes between healthy human individuals. This clone came up a few times. Per the original methods: Junction-only immunoSEQ data arrived without quality scores, meaning filtering differed. The repertoire was sequenced with immunoSEQ multiplex PCR; TCRdb's copy has only in-frame clones and lacks some. V and J calls and clone size follow that table, whereas D and trimming were derived from the DNA. Of about half a million clones in the sample, roughly 80% were seen once. The CDR3 has 14 amino acids. From germline, CDR1 is MNHEY and CDR2 SVGAGI. Trimming took 8 bases from V and 6 from J, leaving 17 bases between them.

The chain uses TRBV6-5 and TRBJ1-5, with D perhaps matching TRBD1 (6 bases). Material for sequencing was PBMCs. This receptor was identified in a woman aged 40 to 50 in good health. Some clones in this sample may be carry-over from other donors' samples. The CDR3 sequence is CASAPEGGVQPQHF. The CDR3, as DNA: TGTGCCAGCGCCCCCGAGGGGGGGGTTCAGCCCCAGCATTTT.